One and the same sample provided the 30 T cell receptor beta chains below, sequenced in a study of shared clonotypes between healthy human individuals. Repertoires were generated with immunoSEQ multiplex PCR, while TCRdb's copy carries only in-frame clones and drops some. This repertoire shows approximately 2,000,000 clones, 85% to 95% found once; its top ten account for 0.37%. The sample was naive CD4+ T cells from PBMCs. Regarding subset: CD45RA+ positively selected. The source is a man between 18 and 29 years old in good health. Some clones in this sample may be carry-over from other donors' samples.

V is TRBV28 and J is TRBJ1-5; 7 nucleotides align to TRBD1. Trimming took 7 bases from V and 3 from J; bases not matched to a gene: 18. Germline CDR1 and CDR2: MDHEN and SYDVKM. This CDR3 comprises 18 residues. The CDR3 loop is CASNLFRGQVSINQPQHF. CDR3 sequence (DNA): TGTGCCAGCAATCTCTTCCGAGGACAGGTATCGATCAATCAGCCCCAGCATTTT.

Details on this clone: This specimen includes other DNA sequences encoding the same CDR3. V usage is TRBV7-2 and J usage is TRBJ1-2; TRBD1 might be the D (6 bases). Germline assignment: CDR1 SGHTA and CDR2 FQGNSA. The CDR3 has 13 residues. V was cut by 4 bases and J by 5 bases, with 11 bases left in between. For the CDR3, the DNA is TGTGCCAGCAGCTCATCCACAGGGTATGGCTACACCTTC. Its protein product is CASSSSTGYGYTF.

Here the CDR3 DNA reads TGTGCCAGCAGCGTACAGGGAAACACCATATATTTT. Amino acids: CASSVQGNTIYF. The chain recombines TRBV9 with TRBJ1-3; D not certain. Germline values: CDR1 SGDLS, CDR2 YYNGEE. The CDR3 has 12 residues. The ends were cut back, 1 base at V and 4 bases at J, with 3 bases in the middle.

This chain links TRBV19 with TRBJ2-7; weak D call: TRBD1 (6 bases). The V end lost 2 bases, the J end lost 1 base, and 12 bases lay between the germline ends. From germline, CDR1 is LNHDA and CDR2 SQIVND (reference sequence). This CDR3 region has 15 residues. The CDR3 DNA reads TGTGCCAGTAGTATATATCCAGGGGTTTCCTACGAGCAGTACTTC. Its protein is CASSIYPGVSYEQYF.

This clone was picked up one time. This same CDR3 is encoded by further DNA sequences in the sample. V is TRBV6-5 and J is TRBJ1-5; the D is unclear. CDR1 is MNHEY and CDR2 is SVGAGI in the germline V gene. V shed 0 bases and J shed 7 bases, with 7 bases lying between them. The CDR3 loop spans 13 amino acids. CDR3 amino acids: CASSYSRGQPQHF. The CDR3 nucleotides read TGTGCCAGCAGTTACTCCCGTGGACAGCCCCAGCATTTT.

This chain connects TRBV28 to TRBJ1-1; TRBD1 matches at 12 bases. The CDR3 loop spans 18 amino acids. V lost 1 base to trimming and J lost 6 bases; unmatched junction nucleotides: 12. CDR1 MDHEN and CDR2 SYDVKM come from the germline V gene. CDR3 in amino acids: CASSLFIRDRGQGAEAFF. The DNA for the CDR3 is TGTGCCAGCAGTTTATTCATCCGGGACAGGGGGCAAGGCGCTGAAGCTTTCTTT.

The CDR3 here is CASSFRLRNQPQHF. The CDR3 coding sequence is TGTGCCAGCAGCTTCCGGCTACGAAATCAGCCCCAGCATTTT. The rearrangement joins TRBV5-8 to TRBJ1-5, with D hard to call. Between the trimmed V and J ends, which lost 2 bases and 4 bases, there was a span of 10 bases. The CDR3 is 14 residues long. Per germline, CDR1 SGHTS and CDR2 YDEGEE.

V gene TRBV13 combines with J gene TRBJ2-1; no reliable D call. Between the trimmed V and J ends, which lost 5 bases and 4 bases, there was a span of 6 bases. The CDR3 covers 12 residues. The germline CDR1 and CDR2 sequences are PRHDT and FYEKMQ (reference sequence). Here the CDR3 DNA reads TGTGCCAGCAGCACTGAGTACAATGAGCAGTTCTTC. Translating gives CASSTEYNEQFF.

This chain joins TRBV13 and TRBJ2-3; no definite D call. Germline CDR1 and CDR2: PRHDT and FYEKMQ (reference sequence). This CDR3 has 11 amino acids. V lost 2 bases to trimming and J lost 6 bases, with 3 bases between them. The CDR3 DNA sequence: TGTGCCAGCAGCTTAAAGGATACGCAGTATTTT. Amino acid sequence: CASSLKDTQYF.

This sequence joins TRBV10-3 and TRBJ2-3, with 14 bases aligning to TRBD2. J gave up 3 bases and V 5 bases, and 7 bases lay outside the gene matches. CDR3 size: 17 residues. Germline-derived CDR1 and CDR2 are ENHRY and SYGVKD. CDR3 sequence reads: CAISPGTSGSGTDTQYF. CDR3 in DNA: TGTGCCATCAGTCCAGGGACTAGCGGGAGTGGAACAGATACGCAGTATTTT.

The rearrangement uses TRBV11-2 and TRBJ2-1; 12 positions agree with TRBD2. Germline V gene data show CDR1 as SGHAT and CDR2 as FQNNGV. V shed 1 base and J 2 bases; nucleotides not matched to a gene: 6. The CDR3 covers 18 residues. The CDR3 nucleotides are TGTGCCAGCAGCTTAGGGCTAGCGGGAGGGGGTCCCTACAATGAGCAGTTCTTC. The encoded protein is CASSLGLAGGGPYNEQFF.

V usage is TRBV9 and J usage is TRBJ1-3, with 8 bases matching TRBD1. Germline values: CDR1 SGDLS, CDR2 YYNGEE. The junction had 10 bases not matched to a gene; V was cut back by 0 bases and J by 8 bases. The CDR3 loop spans 16 amino acids. The chain's CDR3 is CASSVAAGQVIDTIYF. The CDR3 DNA reads TGTGCCAGCAGCGTAGCTGCGGGACAGGTGATTGACACCATATATTTT.

The V call is TRBV6-5, the J call TRBJ2-3; 12 positions match TRBD2. Germline V CDR1 and CDR2: MNHEY, SVGAGI. With 6 bases clipped from V and 8 bases from J, the junction kept 6 bases outside the gene matches. The CDR3 loop spans 14 amino acids. The CDR3 spells CASRQTSGSGTQYF. CDR3 nucleotide sequence: TGTGCCAGCAGGCAGACTAGCGGGAGTGGTACGCAGTATTTT.

The gene calls are TRBV5-6 and TRBJ2-2; 11 bases are shared with TRBD1. The germline gives CDR1 SGHDT, CDR2 YYEEEE. V shed 3 bases and J 6 bases; nucleotides not matched to a gene: 10. The CDR3 length is 17 residues. This CDR3 is CASSSGQGARIAGELFF. CDR3 coding DNA: TGTGCCAGCAGCTCTGGACAGGGGGCCCGAATTGCCGGGGAGCTGTTTTTT.

The V call is TRBV2, the J call TRBJ2-3; the match to TRBD2 covers 11 bases. CDR1 is SNHLY and CDR2 is FYNNEI in the germline V gene. Trimming at V came to 4 bases and at J to 9 bases, leaving 9 bases not matched to a gene. The CDR3 length is 15 residues. The CDR3 DNA is TGTGCCAGCAGTGTTGGGGCTAGCGGGAGGTACACGCAGTATTTT. Translation: CASSVGASGRYTQYF.

This rearrangement joins TRBV2 to TRBJ1-6; 7 positions match TRBD1. This CDR3 comprises 13 residues. Germline loops: CDR1 SNHLY, CDR2 FYNNEI. V trimming: 1 base; J trimming: 18 bases; junction bases outside the gene matches: 9. CDR3 region: CASSEEKYNRGHF. The CDR3 DNA sequence: TGTGCCAGCAGTGAAGAGAAGTATAACAGGGGCCACTTT.

This sequence joins TRBV6-5 and TRBJ1-4; tentatively, D is TRBD1 (5 bases). CDR1 is MNHEY and CDR2 is SVGAGI in the germline V gene. The length of the CDR3 is 15 residues. Trimming took 0 bases from V and 8 from J, leaving 13 bases between them. Written as DNA, the CDR3 is TGTGCCAGCAGTTACTCGCTAAGGGGTACGGAAAAACTGTTTTTT. Its translation: CASSYSLRGTEKLFF.

Only one count was recorded for this clone. V and J are TRBV23-1 and TRBJ2-1; the D gene is possibly TRBD2 (6 bases). TRBV23-1 is classed as an ORF, of uncertain function. The ends were cut back, 1 base at V and 4 bases at J, with 17 bases in the middle. The CDR3 length is 17 residues. The DNA of the CDR3 is TGCGCCAGCAGTCAATTCCCGACTAGTCGTGCGTACAATGAGCAGTTCTTC. Translation gives CASSQFPTSRAYNEQFF.

V gene TRBV6-1 combines with J gene TRBJ2-7; possible D gene TRBD2, 5 bases. The ends were cut back, 6 bases at V and 3 bases at J, with 15 bases in the middle. Germline V gene sequence: CDR1 MNHNS, CDR2 SASEGT. There are 14 residues in the CDR3. The CDR3 DNA sequence: TGTGCCAGCAGCCCCCGGGGAGCTAACTACGAGCAGTACTTC. Protein: CASSPRGANYEQYF.

The V call is TRBV7-2, the J call TRBJ2-7; weak D call: TRBD2 (6 bases). The V gene's germline CDR1 is SGHTA and CDR2 FQGNSA. CDR3 size: 16 residues. Trimming took off 3 bases at V and 2 bases at J, with 17 bases between the two ends. This chain's CDR3 is CASSFQWASVAYEQYF. DNA of the CDR3: TGTGCCAGCAGCTTTCAATGGGCTAGCGTCGCCTACGAGCAGTACTTC.

This clone was seen a handful of times. The rearrangement links TRBV29-1 to TRBJ1-1, with 10 bases matching TRBD1. The CDR3 is made up of 13 amino acids. Trimming removed 7 bases from V and 5 bases from J; junction bases left unmatched: 7. The germline V gene encodes CDR1 SQVTM and CDR2 ANQGSEA. The DNA of the CDR3 is TGCAGCGGACAGGGGGCAGGGAGGACTGAAGCTTTCTTT. Translated: CSGQGAGRTEAFF. Full variable domain (rest looked up from reference TRBV29-1 and TRBJ1-1): SAVISQKPSRDICQRGTSLTIQCQVDSQVTMMFWYRQQPGQSLTLIATANQGSEATYESGFVIDKFPISRPNLTFSTLTVSNMSPEDSSIYLCSGQGAGRTEAFFGQGTRLTVV.

This clone came up once. This chain uses TRBV18 with TRBJ2-6, with 8 nucleotides matching TRBD2. V was pared by 5 bases and J by 1 base, with 13 bases of the junction left unmatched. Per germline, CDR1 KGHSH and CDR2 LQKENI. The length of the CDR3 is 19 residues. The CDR3 DNA reads as TGTGCCAGCTCAATACTGGGGCTAGCGGGCCAATCTGGGGCCAACGTCCTGACTTTC. The encoded protein is CASSILGLAGQSGANVLTF.

The rearrangement uses TRBV19 and TRBJ2-7; 7 nucleotides match TRBD1. Germline loops: CDR1 LNHDA, CDR2 SQIVND (reference sequence). The junction had 6 bases not matched to a gene; V was cut back by 5 bases and J by 2 bases. This CDR3 has 14 residues. The CDR3 DNA reads as TGTGCCAGTAGTCTTCGGACAGGCCCCTACGAGCAGTACTTC. Translated, it gives CASSLRTGPYEQYF.

The rearrangement uses TRBV5-4 and TRBJ2-3, with TRBD2 matching 7 bases. The CDR3 contains 18 residues. J was trimmed by 1 base and V by 3 bases; bases with no gene match: 14. Looked up from germline, CDR1 is SGHNT and CDR2 is YYREEE (reference sequence). CDR3 in amino acids: CASSSGLAELRGTDTQYF. CDR3 in DNA: TGTGCCAGCAGCTCGGGGCTAGCGGAGCTCAGAGGCACAGATACGCAGTATTTT.

This clone came up once. The genes are TRBV20-1 and TRBJ2-7, with D uncertain. From germline, CDR1 is DFQATT and CDR2 SNEGSKA (reference sequence). Trimming removed 5 bases at V and 10 bases at J, with 15 bases between. The CDR3 runs to 11 residues. As DNA, the CDR3 is TGCAGTGCTGCTGATTCGGTCTATCAGTACTTC. Translation gives CSAADSVYQYF.

The chain has TRBV6-5 and TRBJ2-3, with a tentative D call TRBD1 (5 bases). V dropped 8 bases and J dropped 0 bases, with 15 bases sitting between them. CDR1 and CDR2 from the germline V gene are MNHEY and SVGAGI. The CDR3 spans 15 residues. The CDR3 loop reads CASHTRRQSTDTQYF. Written as DNA, the CDR3 is TGTGCCAGCCACACGCGGAGACAGAGCACAGATACGCAGTATTTT.

This clone has only one observation. The sample has other DNA sequences that encode this CDR3 too. The chain carries TRBV18 and TRBJ2-7; D call uncertain. The CDR3 covers 13 residues. Trimming removed 0 bases at V and 3 bases at J, with 6 bases between. In germline, CDR1 is KGHSH, CDR2 LQKENI. In DNA, the CDR3 is TGTGCCAGCTCACCACCGGCCGGCTACGAGCAGTACTTC. This encodes CASSPPAGYEQYF.

The chain recombines TRBV5-6 with TRBJ2-7; 9 positions agree with TRBD2. The CDR3 runs 15 residues. The V and J ends lost 4 bases and 2 bases, in that order; junction bases with no gene match: 7. Germline values: CDR1 SGHDT, CDR2 YYEEEE. CDR3 region: CASSPRGGRAYEQYF. CDR3 bases: TGTGCCAGCAGCCCCAGGGGCGGGAGGGCCTACGAGCAGTACTTC.

This chain links TRBV4-2 with TRBJ1-2; D is unresolved. The CDR3 consists of 16 residues. Germline V gene data show CDR1 as LGHNA and CDR2 as YNFKEQ. V lost 4 bases and J lost 0, with 15 bases in between. The CDR3: CASSPKQLPANYGYTF. CDR3 sequence (DNA): TGTGCCAGCAGCCCCAAGCAGCTTCCAGCTAACTATGGCTACACCTTC.

The CDR3 sequence is CASSPAGGGGEQYF. The CDR3 DNA is TGTGCCAGCTCACCGGCAGGGGGTGGGGGCGAGCAGTACTTC. This rearrangement joins TRBV18 to TRBJ2-7, with 7 bases aligning to TRBD1. V lost 3 bases and J lost 6; bases outside the gene matches: 8. Germline assignment: CDR1 KGHSH and CDR2 LQKENI. This CDR3 contains 14 residues.